A selection of T cell receptor beta chains follows, all from one sample in a study of blood T cell repertoires in COVID-19. Repertoires were generated with immunoSEQ multiplex PCR, while TCRdb's copy carries only in-frame clones and drops some. The sample includes some 110,000 clones, approximately 89% of them seen just once. The source material was peripheral blood. The receptors originated from a man aged 35-49 years with acute or convalescent COVID-19. Both conserved end residues are part of each CDR3. Each record gives: V gene, CDR3 length, J gene, clone size, D gene, CDR3 DNA, CDR3 protein. The D gene is left open where the match is weak. A clone size is listed for some rows: how often the clone was seen (once, few, many), or a class if it is expanded.

V gene: TRBV27; CDR3 length: 16; J gene: TRBJ2-1; clone size: .; D gene: TRBD2; CDR3 DNA: TGTGCCAGCAGATCCGGGACTAGCGGGAGCCTGGATGAGCAGTTCTTC; CDR3 protein: CASRSGTSGSLDEQFF
V gene: TRBV6-5; CDR3 length: 15; J gene: TRBJ1-1; clone size: .; D gene: TRBD1; CDR3 DNA: TGTGCCAGCAGGCTTCTCCGGGACAGAAACACTGAAGCTTTCTTT; CDR3 protein: CASRLLRDRNTEAFF
V gene: TRBV4-1; CDR3 length: 16; J gene: TRBJ2-7; clone size: .; D gene: TRBD1; CDR3 DNA: TGCGCCAGCAGCCATCCCCCGGGACAGGACTCCTACGAGCAGTACTTC; CDR3 protein: CASSHPPGQDSYEQYF
V gene: TRBV19; CDR3 length: 15; J gene: TRBJ1-4; clone size: .; D gene: .; CDR3 DNA: TGTGCCAGTAGTATCGTCCGGGAAACCGGAGAAAAACTGTTTTTT; CDR3 protein: CASSIVRETGEKLFF
V gene: TRBV29-1; CDR3 length: 14; J gene: TRBJ1-2; clone size: .; D gene: .; CDR3 DNA: TGCAGCGCCCAACGGGCCCCAGGGGACTATGGCTACACCTTC; CDR3 protein: CSAQRAPGDYGYTF
V gene: TRBV4-2; CDR3 length: 17; J gene: TRBJ2-4; clone size: few; D gene: .; CDR3 DNA: TGTGCCAGCAGCTTCGGGGCAGCGGGCAACGGGGAAAACATTCAGTACTTC; CDR3 protein: CASSFGAAGNGENIQYF
V gene: TRBV10-3; CDR3 length: 13; J gene: TRBJ1-6; clone size: once; D gene: .; CDR3 DNA: TGTGCCATCAAGGCCGACGGAGATTCACCCCTCCACTTT; CDR3 protein: CAIKADGDSPLHF
V gene: TRBV25-1; CDR3 length: 15; J gene: TRBJ1-2; clone size: .; D gene: .; CDR3 DNA: TGTGCCAGCAGGGCCCCGGGACAACTAAGAGGAGGCTACACCTTC; CDR3 protein: CASRAPGQLRGGYTF
V gene: TRBV7-9; CDR3 length: 16; J gene: TRBJ2-1; clone size: once; D gene: TRBD1; CDR3 DNA: TGTGCCAGCAGCGGATACAGGGGTCGCTCCTACAATGAGCAGTTCTTC; CDR3 protein: CASSGYRGRSYNEQFF
V gene: TRBV6-5; CDR3 length: 15; J gene: TRBJ2-1; clone size: .; D gene: TRBD2; CDR3 DNA: TGTGCCAGCAGTTACAATGGCGGGAGAGCGGCTGAGCAGTTCTTC; CDR3 protein: CASSYNGGRAAEQFF
V gene: TRBV7-8; CDR3 length: 16; J gene: TRBJ2-1; clone size: once; D gene: .; CDR3 DNA: TGTGCCAGCTACCTCTCGGCGGGGACTTCCTACAATGAGCAGTTCTTC; CDR3 protein: CASYLSAGTSYNEQFF
V gene: TRBV6-5; CDR3 length: 13; J gene: TRBJ1-2; clone size: .; D gene: .; CDR3 DNA: TGTGCCAGCACTACACTAACGGGGGACGGCTACACCTTC; CDR3 protein: CASTTLTGDGYTF
V gene: TRBV4-1; CDR3 length: 15; J gene: TRBJ1-4; clone size: .; D gene: TRBD1; CDR3 DNA: TGCGCCAGCAGCCAAGAGGGACAGGGGAGGGAAAAACTGTTTTTT; CDR3 protein: CASSQEGQGREKLFF
V gene: TRBV30; CDR3 length: 15; J gene: TRBJ2-1; clone size: .; D gene: TRBD1; CDR3 DNA: TGTGCCTGGAGTGACAGGATACAGGGGACGAATGAGCAGTTCTTC; CDR3 protein: CAWSDRIQGTNEQFF
V gene: TRBV3-1/TRBV3-2; CDR3 length: 18; J gene: TRBJ1-1; clone size: .; D gene: TRBD1; CDR3 DNA: TGTGCCAGCAGCCGTAGTCCCGGGACAGGGGGCGTGAACACTGAAGCTTTCTTT; CDR3 protein: CASSRSPGTGGVNTEAFF
V gene: TRBV2; CDR3 length: 13; J gene: TRBJ2-7; clone size: .; D gene: .; CDR3 DNA: TGTGCCAGCAGTCTTCAGGTTTCCTACGAGCAGTACTTC; CDR3 protein: CASSLQVSYEQYF
V gene: TRBV10-3; CDR3 length: 15; J gene: TRBJ1-1; clone size: .; D gene: TRBD1; CDR3 DNA: TGTGCCATCAGTGAGCGCAGGGGGCCGGACACTGAAGCTTTCTTT; CDR3 protein: CAISERRGPDTEAFF
V gene: TRBV21-1; CDR3 length: 15; J gene: TRBJ1-1; clone size: once; D gene: .; CDR3 DNA: TGTGCCAGCAGCAAGCAACTTTTTTCGGACACTGAAGCTTTCTTT; CDR3 protein: CASSKQLFSDTEAFF
V gene: TRBV2; CDR3 length: 14; J gene: TRBJ1-3; clone size: few; D gene: .; CDR3 DNA: TGTGCCAGCAGTGAGCAGGGGTATGAAAACACCATATATTTT; CDR3 protein: CASSEQGYENTIYF
V gene: TRBV28; CDR3 length: 14; J gene: TRBJ2-5; clone size: .; D gene: .; CDR3 DNA: TGTGCCAGCAGTGGAGCGTTAGGCGGGGAGACCCAGTACTTC; CDR3 protein: CASSGALGGETQYF
V gene: TRBV5-6; CDR3 length: 13; J gene: TRBJ1-2; clone size: .; D gene: .; CDR3 DNA: TGTGCCAGCAGCCGACAGTTTAACTATGGCTACACCTTC; CDR3 protein: CASSRQFNYGYTF
V gene: TRBV6-5; CDR3 length: 13; J gene: TRBJ1-4; clone size: once; D gene: .; CDR3 DNA: TGTGCCAGCAGTTCCCCCCCAGGCGAAAAACTGTTTTTT; CDR3 protein: CASSSPPGEKLFF